A selection of T cell receptor beta chains follows, all from one sample in a study of blood T cell repertoires in COVID-19. The data were produced by immunoSEQ multiplex PCR, yet TCRdb's version contains in-frame clones alone and is incomplete. The sample comprises some 300,000 clones, 89% of which are singletons, and 2.5% to 3.5% rests with the top ten. The sample comprised PBMCs or T cells enriched from blood (not recorded which). All receptors derive from a woman in her fifties or sixties who had been exposed to COVID-19. Each CDR3 is given with its conserved first and last residue. D genes are given only for firm matches. Size tells how often a clone was seen (once, few, many) or the class of an expanded clone, and some rows leave it out.

cdr3_length j_call d_call v_call clone_size cdr3_nt cdr3_aa
15 TRBJ2-5 TRBD1 TRBV5-1 - TGCGCCAGCAGCTTGACAGGGGGCGATCGAGAGACCCAGTACTTC CASSLTGGDRETQYF
14 TRBJ1-5 TRBD1 TRBV27 - TGTGCCAGCAGTTACCGGGACAGGGTACAGCCCCAGCATTTT CASSYRDRVQPQHF
14 TRBJ2-1 TRBD2 TRBV7-6 - TGTGCCAGCAGCTCCGGACTAGACGGTAATGAGCAGTTCTTC CASSSGLDGNEQFF
15 TRBJ1-5 TRBD1 TRBV5-6 - TGTGCCAGCAGCTTGTTCAGGGGGAGCAATCAGCCCCAGCATTTT CASSLFRGSNQPQHF
16 TRBJ1-1 - TRBV4-1 - TGCGCCAGCAGCCAAGATCTCTGGCAGAAGAACACTGAAGCTTTCTTT CASSQDLWQKNTEAFF
15 TRBJ1-2 - TRBV18 - TGTGCCAGCTCACCACCTTCCAGTACTAACTATGGCTACACCTTC CASSPPSSTNYGYTF
14 TRBJ1-2 - TRBV3-1/TRBV3-2 - TGTGCCAGCAGCCCACGGGGGTTGCTTCATGGCTACACCTTC CASSPRGLLHGYTF
16 TRBJ2-1 TRBD2 TRBV6-2/TRBV6-3 - TGTGCCAGCAGTTACCGGGGACTAGCGGGGAACAATGAGCAGTTCTTC CASSYRGLAGNNEQFF
15 TRBJ2-2 - TRBV7-2 - TGTGCCAGCACCCCCCGGGGGGCCGACACCGGGGAGCTGTTTTTT CASTPRGADTGELFF
15 TRBJ1-5 TRBD1 TRBV5-1 few TGCGCCAGCAGCCCTGGGACAGGGACCAATCAGCCCCAGCATTTT CASSPGTGTNQPQHF